This TCR beta chain was sequenced for a study of T cell responses to AZD1222 COVID-19 vaccine. Study at large: Recipients boosted at about 4 weeks or about 12 weeks are pooled. Study-level results: It should be noted that donors were predominantly white British and more often female, and clonal diversity was possibly underestimated. CD4 TCRs covered the whole spike, strongest at regions 160-218 and 743-854. Baseline seropositives among AZD1222 recipients totaled only 6 or 7.

Sequenced by immunoSEQ multiplex PCR; TCRdb stores in-frame clones only, minus some. Seen here are fewer than 100,000 clones, 90% observed once, and the top ten hold over 7.5%. V was pared by 4 bases and J by 7 bases, with 8 bases between. The CDR3 contains 12 residues. Germline V CDR1 and CDR2: SGHTA, FQGNSA. Points on this clone: Its matching antigen is unknown.

The TCR was taken from an adult in good health. The sequences come from peripheral blood, collected on day 0 of AZD1222 vaccination. The chain recombines TRBV7-2 with TRBJ1-5; no reliable D call. As DNA, the CDR3 is TGTGCCAGCAGCTGGCCGGGACAGCCCCAGCATTTT. Its protein is CASSWPGQPQHF.